The source of this T cell receptor beta chain is a study of T cells in tuberculosis. Thawed, overnight-rested PBMC were stained with GMM-loaded CD1B tetramer, viability dye and anti-CD3, then sorted. The lipid loaded on the CD1B tetramers was C32 glucose monomycolate from Rhodococcus equi. Before cryopreservation, the sorted PBMC lost their CD14-expressing monocytes. No alpha-beta pairing information exists for these sequences. The data were produced by immunoSEQ multiplex PCR, yet TCRdb's version contains in-frame clones alone and is incomplete. Among approximately 60,000 clones, around 81% were seen once, and the ten largest hold roughly 13%. The germline V gene has CDR1 SGHNT and CDR2 YYREEE (reference sequence). Trimming cost V 4 bases and J 0 bases, with 14 bases left between them. This CDR3 spans 15 amino acids.

Sequenced sample: CD1b-GMM tetramer-negative cells sorted from PBMCs. This clonotype was sampled from an adult woman with latent tuberculosis. V gene TRBV5-4 combines with J gene TRBJ2-7; D ambiguous. CDR3: CASSAGDAYSYEQYF. CDR3 sequence (DNA): TGTGCCAGCAGCGCCGGAGACGCCTACTCCTACGAGCAGTACTTC.